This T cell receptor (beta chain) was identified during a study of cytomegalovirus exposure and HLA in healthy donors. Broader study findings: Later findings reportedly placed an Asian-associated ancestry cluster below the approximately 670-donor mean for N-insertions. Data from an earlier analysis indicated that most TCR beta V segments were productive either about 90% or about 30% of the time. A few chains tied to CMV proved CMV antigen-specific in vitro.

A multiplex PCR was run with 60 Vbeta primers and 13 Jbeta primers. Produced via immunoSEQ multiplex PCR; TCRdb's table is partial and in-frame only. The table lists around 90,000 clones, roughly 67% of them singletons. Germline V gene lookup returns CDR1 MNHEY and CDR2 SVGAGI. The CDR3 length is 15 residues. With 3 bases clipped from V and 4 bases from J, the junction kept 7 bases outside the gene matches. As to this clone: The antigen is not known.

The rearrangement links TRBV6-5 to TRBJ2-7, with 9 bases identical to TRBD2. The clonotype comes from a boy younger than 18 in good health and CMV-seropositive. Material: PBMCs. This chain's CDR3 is CASSYHIAGAYEQYF. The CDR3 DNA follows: TGTGCCAGCAGTTATCATATAGCGGGAGCTTACGAGCAGTACTTC.